This TCR beta chain was sequenced for a study of blood T cell repertoires in COVID-19. This clone occurred a few times. Trimming cost V 2 bases and J 2 bases, with 9 bases left between them. The CDR3 is made up of 14 amino acids. Germline V gene sequence: CDR1 MDHEN, CDR2 SYDVKM. Profiling relied on immunoSEQ multiplex PCR, and the TCRdb table lists in-frame clones only, not all of them. The table records some 250,000 clones, roughly 85% of them present only once. Cohort assignment relied on participant-reported clinical history. Two negative PCRs, clearance, or symptom resolution characterized the recovered Cohort 3 donors.

V is TRBV28 and J is TRBJ1-1, with D unresolved. The specimen was PBMCs or T cells enriched from blood (not recorded which). The source of this sequence is a woman between 45 and 65 years old who had recovered from COVID-19. Here the CDR3 reads CASSLGRLNTEAFF. DNA of the CDR3: TGTGCCAGCAGTTTAGGCAGGCTAAACACTGAAGCTTTCTTT.